Listed below are T cell receptor beta chains from one sample, sequenced in a study of T cell clones after liver transplantation. Data came from immunoSEQ multiplex PCR; TCRdb stores just in-frame clones and leaves some out. The repertoire consists of 70,000 or so clones, with about 88% occurring once and the leading ten covering 2% to 3%. Specimen: CD4+ T cells from blood, collected before liver transplant. The receptors shown here come from a human donor who received a liver transplant. CDR3s include the opening cysteine and the closing phenylalanine or tryptophan. The size of a clone is reported for some rows only, either as once, few or many, or as a class for expanded clones.

size: .
J: TRBJ2-7
V: TRBV7-8
CDR3: CASSSTQIGEQYF

size: .
J: TRBJ2-5
V: TRBV11-3
CDR3: CASSSTSGRGETQYF

size: .
J: TRBJ2-7
V: TRBV11-2
CDR3: CASSLALAGVPQYF

size: .
J: TRBJ1-1
V: TRBV28
CDR3: CASSFFGDMSEAFF

size: .
J: TRBJ2-3
V: TRBV9
CDR3: CASSVVAGSTDTQYF

size: .
J: TRBJ1-2
V: TRBV11-2
CDR3: CASSQSGGQGSVYGYTF

size: .
J: TRBJ2-5
V: TRBV6-1
CDR3: CASAGGSVTQYF

size: .
J: TRBJ2-3
V: TRBV7-2
CDR3: CASSLSSGGTDTQYF

size: .
J: TRBJ1-1
V: TRBV7-2
CDR3: CASSWNRNTEAFF

size: .
J: TRBJ2-5
V: TRBV5-6
CDR3: CASSSFSGGGRETQYF

size: .
J: TRBJ1-2
V: TRBV6-1
CDR3: CASSEGGFYGYTF

size: .
J: TRBJ2-1
V: TRBV27
CDR3: CASSPSPVMEQFF

size: .
J: TRBJ2-3
V: TRBV29-1
CDR3: CSVDSGPGGTDTQYF

size: .
J: TRBJ2-7
V: TRBV5-1
CDR3: CASSLDTYEQYF

size: once
J: TRBJ2-2
V: TRBV19
CDR3: CASSVAGAAKTGELFF

size: .
J: TRBJ2-5
V: TRBV5-1
CDR3: CASSFSTGDQETQYF

size: .
J: TRBJ2-7
V: TRBV2
CDR3: CASSEARVGEQYF

size: .
J: TRBJ2-5
V: TRBV29-1
CDR3: CSVGEGGSSGETQYF

size: .
J: TRBJ2-7
V: TRBV9
CDR3: CASSVDGGVDHYEQYF

size: .
J: TRBJ1-1
V: TRBV19
CDR3: CASSPQGANTEAFF

size: once
J: TRBJ1-2
V: TRBV28
CDR3: CASSPSRGTSNYGYTF

size: .
J: TRBJ2-5
V: TRBV18
CDR3: CASSPQETQYF